This T cell receptor (beta chain) was identified in a study of prognosis after radiotherapy for stage I lung cancer. Findings and caveats of the study: The study left the tumor specificity of the expanded TCR clones undetermined.

Of note for this clonotype: The antigen remains undetermined.

The V gene's germline CDR1 is SEHNR and CDR2 FQNEAQ (reference sequence). CDR3 size: 13 residues. Between the trimmed V and J ends, which lost 3 bases and 5 bases, there was a span of 8 bases. The TCR beta CDR3 region was amplified from genomic DNA, with two rounds of multiplex PCR being used for the amplification. TRBV and TRBJ genes each had their own specific primers in first-round PCR. TCRdb re-analysed the multiplex PCR reads in MiXCR, keeping a single row per CDR3 protein. Among 26,000 or so distinct CDR3 sequences, 30% were seen once, and the ten largest hold around 35%. Here the sequenced sample was PBMCs, taken before or after stereotactic body radiation therapy (not recorded which). The chain employs TRBV7-9 and TRBJ1-5; perhaps TRBD1 as D (5 bases). The source of this sequence is a donor at least 50 years old with non-small cell lung cancer. CDR3 in DNA: TGTGCCAGCAGCTTTGACAGAGATCAGCCCCAGCATTTT. It specifies CASSFDRDQPQHF.